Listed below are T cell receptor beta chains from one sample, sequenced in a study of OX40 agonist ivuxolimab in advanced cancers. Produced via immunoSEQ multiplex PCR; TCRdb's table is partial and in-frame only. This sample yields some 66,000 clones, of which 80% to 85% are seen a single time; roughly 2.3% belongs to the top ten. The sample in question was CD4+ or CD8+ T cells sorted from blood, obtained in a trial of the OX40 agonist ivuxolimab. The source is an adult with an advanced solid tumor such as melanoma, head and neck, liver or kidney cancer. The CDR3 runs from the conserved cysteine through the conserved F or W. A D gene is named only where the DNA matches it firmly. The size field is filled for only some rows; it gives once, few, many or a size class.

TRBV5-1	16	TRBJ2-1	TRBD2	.	CASSLVSGGSYNEQFF	TGCGCCAGCAGCTTGGTAAGCGGGGGCTCCTACAATGAGCAGTTCTTC
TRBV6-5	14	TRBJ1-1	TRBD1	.	CASSTGGRNTEAFF	TGTGCCAGCAGTACAGGGGGTAGGAACACTGAAGCTTTCTTT
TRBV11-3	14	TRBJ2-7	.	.	CASSLDPHSFEQYF	TGTGCCAGCAGCTTAGATCCACACAGCTTCGAGCAGTACTTC
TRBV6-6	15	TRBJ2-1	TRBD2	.	CASSPSGAGSNEQFF	TGTGCCAGCAGCCCTAGCGGTGCCGGTAGCAATGAGCAGTTCTTC
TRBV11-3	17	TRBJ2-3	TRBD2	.	CASSLLGLAGGPDTQYF	TGTGCCAGCAGCCTCCTCGGACTAGCGGGAGGCCCAGATACGCAGTATTTT
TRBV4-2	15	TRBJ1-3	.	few	CASSPADSSGNTIYF	TGTGCCAGCAGCCCAGCGGACAGCTCTGGAAACACCATATATTTT
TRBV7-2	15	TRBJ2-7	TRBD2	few	CASSLVISGAGEQYF	TGTGCCAGCAGCTTAGTTATTAGCGGGGCTGGGGAGCAGTACTTC
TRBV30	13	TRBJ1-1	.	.	CAWSAQTNTEAFF	TGTGCCTGGAGTGCTCAGACAAACACTGAAGCTTTCTTT
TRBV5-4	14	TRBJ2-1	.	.	CASSAISRYNEQFF	TGTGCCAGCAGCGCGATTTCTAGGTACAATGAGCAGTTCTTC
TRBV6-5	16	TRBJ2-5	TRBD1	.	CASSYSGQGGQETQYF	TGTGCCAGCAGTTACTCGGGACAGGGAGGGCAAGAGACCCAGTACTTC
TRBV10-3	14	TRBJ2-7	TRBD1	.	CAISERGRPLGQYF	TGTGCCATCAGTGAGAGGGGGCGGCCTCTTGGGCAGTACTTC
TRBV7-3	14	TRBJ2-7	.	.	CASSLLGSSDEQYF	TGTGCCAGCAGCTTACTCGGGAGCTCTGACGAGCAGTACTTC
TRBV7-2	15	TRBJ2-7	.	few	CASSWDLTGGYEQYF	TGTGCCAGCAGCTGGGATTTGACAGGAGGTTACGAGCAGTACTTC
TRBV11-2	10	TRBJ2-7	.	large	CASGPYEQYF	TGTGCCAGCGGACCCTACGAGCAGTACTTC
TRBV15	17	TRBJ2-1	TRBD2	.	CATSRDMSGNSYNEQFF	TGTGCCACCAGCAGAGACATGAGCGGGAACTCATACAATGAGCAGTTCTTC
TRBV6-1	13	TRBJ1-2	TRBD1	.	CASSFTGVDGYTF	TGTGCCAGCAGTTTTACAGGGGTGGATGGCTACACCTTC
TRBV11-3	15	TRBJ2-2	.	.	CASSLAVGGTGELFF	TGTGCCAGCAGCTTAGCCGTGGGGGGTACCGGGGAGCTGTTTTTT
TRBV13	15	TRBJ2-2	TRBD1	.	CASSQGQLNTGELFF	TGTGCCAGCAGCCAGGGACAGCTTAACACCGGGGAGCTGTTTTTT
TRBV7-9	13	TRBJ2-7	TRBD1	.	CASSPTGSYEQYF	TGTGCCAGCAGCCCGACAGGGAGCTACGAGCAGTACTTC
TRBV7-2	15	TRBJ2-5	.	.	CASSPGGLGGKTQYF	TGTGCCAGCAGCCCAGGGGGACTGGGAGGAAAGACCCAGTACTTC
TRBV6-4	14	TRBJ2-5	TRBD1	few	CASTRQGAGETQYF	TGTGCCAGCACCCGACAGGGGGCGGGAGAGACCCAGTACTTC
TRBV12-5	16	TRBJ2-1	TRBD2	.	CASGLVLTSGSNEQFF	TGTGCTAGTGGTTTGGTACTCACTAGCGGGAGTAATGAGCAGTTCTTC
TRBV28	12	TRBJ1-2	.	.	CASRGPNYGYTF	TGTGCCAGCAGGGGGCCTAACTATGGCTACACCTTC
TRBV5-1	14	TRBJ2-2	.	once	CASSLGPNTGELFF	TGCGCCAGCAGCTTGGGACCTAACACCGGGGAGCTGTTTTTT
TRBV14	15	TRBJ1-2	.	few	CASSQGRAGMYGYTF	TGTGCCAGCAGCCAAGGACGCGCAGGGATGTATGGCTACACCTTC
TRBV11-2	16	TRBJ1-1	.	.	CASSIAGGYMNTEAFF	TGTGCCAGCAGCATAGCCGGGGGGTATATGAACACTGAAGCTTTCTTT
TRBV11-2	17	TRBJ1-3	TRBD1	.	CASSLVGTGMSGNTIYF	TGTGCCAGCAGCTTAGTCGGGACAGGGATGTCTGGAAACACCATATATTTT
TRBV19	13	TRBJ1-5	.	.	CASNVQGNQPQHF	TGTGCCAGTAACGTTCAGGGCAATCAGCCCCAGCATTTT
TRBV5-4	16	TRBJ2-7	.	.	CASSPGYRTNSYEQYF	TGTGCCAGCAGCCCTGGGTATCGGACCAACTCCTACGAGCAGTACTTC
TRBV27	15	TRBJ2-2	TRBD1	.	CASSPPDRVPGELFF	TGTGCCAGCAGTCCCCCGGACAGGGTCCCCGGGGAGCTGTTTTTT
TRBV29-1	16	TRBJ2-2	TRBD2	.	CSVGGGASRATGELFF	TGCAGCGTCGGGGGAGGGGCTTCCAGGGCCACCGGGGAGCTGTTTTTT
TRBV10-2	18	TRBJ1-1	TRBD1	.	CASSYSPTTGGVLTEAFF	TGCGCCAGCAGTTACAGCCCAACGACAGGGGGCGTTTTGACTGAAGCTTTCTTT
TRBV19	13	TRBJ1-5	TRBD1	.	CASSMDRVQPQHF	TGTGCCAGTAGTATGGACAGGGTGCAGCCCCAGCATTTT
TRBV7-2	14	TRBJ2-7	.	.	CASSLKRTIGEQYF	TGTGCCAGCAGCTTGAAGAGAACCATAGGCGAGCAGTACTTC
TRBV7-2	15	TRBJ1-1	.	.	CASSLDYRKDTEAFF	TGTGCCAGCAGCTTAGACTACAGGAAGGACACTGAAGCTTTCTTT
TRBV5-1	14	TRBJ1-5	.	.	CASSPRGGNQPQHF	TGCGCCAGCAGCCCCCGTGGGGGCAATCAGCCCCAGCATTTT
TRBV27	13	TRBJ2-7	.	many	CASSFQRSYEQYF	TGTGCCAGCAGTTTTCAGCGCTCCTACGAGCAGTACTTC
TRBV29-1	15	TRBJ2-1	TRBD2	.	CSVYSGSTSYNEQFF	TGCAGCGTTTATAGCGGGAGTACATCCTACAATGAGCAGTTCTTC
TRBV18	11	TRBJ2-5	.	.	CASSQEETQYF	TGTGCCAGCTCACAAGAAGAGACCCAGTACTTC
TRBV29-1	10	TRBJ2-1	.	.	CSAKHNEQFF	TGCAGCGCCAAACACAATGAGCAGTTCTTC
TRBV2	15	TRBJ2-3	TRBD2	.	CASSRLAGGSNTQYF	TGTGCCAGCAGCCGACTAGCGGGAGGGTCGAATACGCAGTATTTT
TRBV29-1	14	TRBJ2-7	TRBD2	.	CSVEVVAGGNEQYF	TGCAGCGTTGAGGTGGTAGCGGGAGGTAACGAGCAGTACTTC
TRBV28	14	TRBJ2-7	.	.	CASRGGPGRHEQYF	TGTGCCAGCAGGGGGGGACCTGGGAGGCACGAGCAGTACTTC
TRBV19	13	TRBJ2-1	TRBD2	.	CASSNLAGNEQFF	TGTGCCAGTAGTAACCTAGCGGGGAATGAGCAGTTCTTC
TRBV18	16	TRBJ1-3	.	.	CASSPAQADSGNTIYF	TGTGCCAGCTCCCCCGCACAGGCAGACTCTGGAAACACCATATATTTT
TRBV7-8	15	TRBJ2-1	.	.	CASSPRGSSYNEQFF	TGTGCCAGCAGCCCCCGGGGGAGCTCCTACAATGAGCAGTTCTTC
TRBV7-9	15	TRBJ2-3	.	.	CASSIGRVTEDTQYF	TGTGCCAGCAGCATAGGACGCGTCACTGAGGATACGCAGTATTTT
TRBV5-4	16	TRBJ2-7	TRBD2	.	CASSSQGLAGTYEQYF	TGTGCCAGCAGCAGTCAAGGACTAGCGGGAACCTACGAGCAGTACTTC
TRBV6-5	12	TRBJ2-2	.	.	CASSRATGELFF	TGTGCCAGCAGTCGGGCCACCGGGGAGCTGTTTTTT
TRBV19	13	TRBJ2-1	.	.	CATRGDSQGEQFF	TGTGCCACCAGGGGGGACAGCCAAGGGGAGCAGTTCTTC
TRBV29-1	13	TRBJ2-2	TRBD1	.	CSVEDPGQGALFF	TGCAGCGTTGAAGATCCGGGACAGGGGGCCCTGTTTTTT
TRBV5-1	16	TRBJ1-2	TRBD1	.	CASSLEGTGGIYGYTF	TGCGCCAGCAGCTTGGAAGGGACAGGGGGTATCTATGGCTACACCTTC